This TCR beta chain was captured in a study of blood T cell repertoires in COVID-19. Across the whole study: Samples taken during acute and convalescent COVID-19 were collected in the United States, Italy and Spain. The analysed material was cDNA or gDNA that came from T cells, B-cell-depleted T cells, or PBMCs.

Deletions cut 3 bases from V and 7 bases from J, with 13 bases between. The CDR3 extends over 14 amino acids. Germline V gene data show CDR1 as MDHEN and CDR2 as SYDVKM. In the original processing: The assay estimated nucleated cells by amplifying reference gene primers. Only in-frame clones appear in the TCRdb table, and some are missing; sequencing was by immunoSEQ multiplex PCR. V and J calls and clone size are those listed in that table; D and trimming were worked out from the DNA. The sample lists some 260,000 clones, approximately 77% seen once, with less than 4% in the top ten. The TCR originated in a woman between 18 and 29 years old with acute or convalescent COVID-19. Material for sequencing was peripheral blood. The J gene is TRBJ2-1, the V gene TRBV28, with D maybe TRBD2 (6 bases). CDR3 residues: CASSFPSSVNEQFF. As DNA, the CDR3 is TGTGCCAGCAGTTTCCCTTCTAGCGTGAATGAGCAGTTCTTC. Supplemented by reference TRBV28 and TRBJ2-1, the full variable domain reads DVKVTQSSRYLVKRTGEKVFLECVQDMDHENMFWYRQDPGLGLRLIYFSYDVKMKEKGDIPEGYSVSREKKERFSLILESASTNQTSMYLCASSFPSSVNEQFFGPGTRLTVL.